The rows below give T cell receptor beta chains drawn from one sample of a study of OX40 agonist ivuxolimab in advanced cancers. Clones were sequenced by immunoSEQ multiplex PCR, and TCRdb holds only the in-frame ones, with some missing. The sample lists about 80,000 clones, roughly 84% occurring once. Sequences were derived from CD4+ or CD8+ T cells sorted from blood, sampled in a trial of the OX40 agonist ivuxolimab. The source is an adult with an advanced solid tumor such as melanoma, head and neck, liver or kidney cancer. Each CDR3 is given without its conserved first and last residue. Fields, in order: V gene, J gene, CDR3 protein.

V: TRBV5-1
J: TRBJ2-2
CDR3: ASSMGGTPNTGELF

V: TRBV5-1
J: TRBJ1-1
CDR3: ASSLEGGTAEAF

V: TRBV4-3
J: TRBJ1-4
CDR3: ASSRQGGEKLF

V: TRBV6-5
J: TRBJ2-4
CDR3: ASSYDGPSIQY

V: TRBV10-3
J: TRBJ2-1
CDR3: AISSKTSGDYNEQF

V: TRBV6-5
J: TRBJ2-5
CDR3: ASSYRSDGTQY

V: TRBV7-2
J: TRBJ1-4
CDR3: ASSLGDSTNEKLF

V: TRBV6-5
J: TRBJ1-5
CDR3: ASSYGGLGNQPQH

V: TRBV6-1
J: TRBJ2-1
CDR3: ASSEFRTGTNEQF

V: TRBV11-2
J: TRBJ2-2
CDR3: ASKRWGLAGGNGELF

V: TRBV11-2
J: TRBJ2-3
CDR3: ASSGLGTNTDTQY

V: TRBV6-1
J: TRBJ2-5
CDR3: ASIPGGPEETQY

V: TRBV7-9
J: TRBJ2-1
CDR3: ASSFGSGSSYNEQF

V: TRBV28
J: TRBJ1-4
CDR3: ASSLEGVTNEKLF

V: TRBV7-9
J: TRBJ1-1
CDR3: ASSSVLGFFNTEAF

V: TRBV9
J: TRBJ2-5
CDR3: ASSVGTLLRETQY

V: TRBV10-3
J: TRBJ2-5
CDR3: AIREPGSQETQY

V: TRBV18
J: TRBJ2-7
CDR3: ASSKGGASNEQY

V: TRBV2
J: TRBJ2-2
CDR3: ASSYIAGPNTGELF

V: TRBV29-1
J: TRBJ2-6
CDR3: SALHRDRAVSGANVLT

V: TRBV7-2
J: TRBJ1-1
CDR3: ASSFSGGGTEAF

V: TRBV5-1
J: TRBJ1-1
CDR3: ASSLAPGTTEAF